The 18 T cell receptor beta chains below all came from one sample that was sequenced in a study of blood T cell repertoires in COVID-19. The table came from immunoSEQ multiplex PCR; TCRdb's copy has only in-frame clones and leaves some out. The sample records around 480,000 clones, 88% being singletons. Sequencing was carried out using peripheral blood. These TCRs come from a woman between 50 and 59 years old with COVID-19, enrolled during active disease.

The gene calls are TRBV19 and TRBJ2-5, with a weak D call TRBD2 (5 bases). The germline V gene encodes CDR1 LNHDA and CDR2 SQIVND (reference sequence). This CDR3 has 12 amino acids. Trimming removed 9 bases from V and 5 bases from J, with 13 bases in between. CDR3 DNA sequence: TGTGCCAGCGGGAATTCCCTGGAGACCCAGTACTTC. Encoded protein: CASGNSLETQYF.

This chain uses TRBV4-2 with TRBJ1-2, with 7 bases matching TRBD1. This CDR3 has 15 residues. The ends lost 4 bases at V and 7 bases at J; junction bases unmatched: 12. Germline values: CDR1 LGHNA, CDR2 YNFKEQ. The CDR3 sequence is CASSLSDRPLGGYTF. In nucleotides, the CDR3 is TGTGCCAGCAGCCTTTCGGACAGGCCCCTTGGTGGCTACACCTTC.

This chain joins TRBV3-1 (or the pseudogene TRBV3-2) and TRBJ1-4; TRBD1 matches at 7 bases. CDR3 length: 15 amino acids. The V and J ends lost 4 bases and 5 bases, in that order; junction bases with no gene match: 7. Germline-derived CDR1 and CDR2 are LGHDT and YNNKEL (reference sequence). The CDR3 nucleotides read TGTGCCAGCAGCCGAATCGGGACAGAGAATGAAAAACTGTTTTTT. This gives the protein CASSRIGTENEKLFF.

The chain combines TRBV4-1 with TRBJ1-3; TRBD1 aligns across 10 bases. CDR1 and CDR2 (germline): MGHRA, YSYEKL. The CDR3 loop spans 16 amino acids. J gave up 3 bases and V 4 bases, and 6 bases lay outside the gene matches. Here the CDR3 reads CASSLGTGDIGNTIYF. The CDR3 DNA follows: TGCGCCAGCAGCCTTGGGACAGGGGACATTGGAAACACCATATATTTT.

The CDR3 reads CASRNGQGGPTGELFF. The CDR3 nucleotides are TGTGCCAGTAGGAACGGACAGGGAGGGCCAACCGGGGAGCTGTTTTTT. The chain links TRBV19 to TRBJ2-2, with a possible D match to TRBD1 (8 bases). Deletions cut 6 bases from V and 5 bases from J, with 19 bases between. The germline CDR1 and CDR2 sequences are LNHDA and SQIVND (reference sequence). CDR3 length equals 16 residues.

This chain connects TRBV28 to TRBJ2-1, with 10 bases fitting TRBD1. The germline CDR1 and CDR2 sequences are MDHEN and SYDVKM. The CDR3 runs to 15 residues. V dropped 6 bases and J dropped 1; count of bases not matched to a gene: 3. CDR3 DNA sequence: TGTGCCAGCAGCCGGACAGGGGGTTCCTACAATGAGCAGTTCTTC. It translates to CASSRTGGSYNEQFF.

This chain uses TRBV4-2 with TRBJ2-3; 10 bases align to TRBD1. The ends lost 4 bases at V and 2 bases at J; junction bases unmatched: 6. Germline assignment: CDR1 LGHNA and CDR2 YNFKEQ. This CDR3 region has 16 residues. This CDR3 reads CASSRTGQGFTDTQYF. Here the CDR3 DNA reads TGTGCCAGCAGCCGCACGGGACAGGGGTTCACAGATACGCAGTATTTT.

V usage is TRBV20-1 and J usage is TRBJ2-3; 10 bases match TRBD2. V gave up 3 bases and J gave up 3 bases; unmatched junction bases: 6. There are 15 residues in the CDR3. CDR1 and CDR2 (germline): DFQATT, SNEGSKA (reference sequence). The CDR3 DNA sequence: TGCAGTGCTAGTGGGCTAGCGGGGGAGACAGATACGCAGTATTTT. It specifies CSASGLAGETDTQYF.

This chain joins TRBV4-2 and TRBJ2-3, with 8 bases fitting TRBD2. Germline V gene lookup returns CDR1 LGHNA and CDR2 YNFKEQ. V shed 1 base and J 0 bases; nucleotides not matched to a gene: 6. This CDR3 contains 17 residues. In DNA, the CDR3 is TGTGCCAGCAGCCAAGTCGGACTAGCAGCTAGCACAGATACGCAGTATTTT. It encodes CASSQVGLAASTDTQYF.

This clone was recorded only once. The chain uses TRBV3-1 (or the pseudogene TRBV3-2) and TRBJ2-2; D is ambiguous. The CDR3 has 13 residues. Germline CDR1 is LGHDT and CDR2 is YNNKEL (reference sequence). Trimming pared 4 bases from V and 5 bases from J, leaving 8 bases between. The chain's CDR3 is CASSLTRTGELFF. Here the CDR3 DNA reads TGTGCCAGCAGCCTCACGCGGACCGGGGAGCTGTTTTTT.

The chain's CDR3 is CASGFGGSGANVLTF. In DNA form, the CDR3 reads TGTGCTAGTGGTTTCGGAGGGTCCGGGGCCAACGTCCTGACTTTC. The V and J genes are TRBV12-5 and TRBJ2-6, with a tentative D call TRBD2 (6 bases). V was cut by 3 bases and J by 4 bases, with 10 bases left in between. CDR1 and CDR2 from the germline V gene are LGHNT and FRNRAP. The CDR3 covers 15 residues.

This chain uses TRBV3-1 (or the pseudogene TRBV3-2) with TRBJ1-3; D not certain. V lost 0 bases and J 4 bases, leaving 7 bases between the germline ends. The CDR3 has 14 residues. The germline V gene has CDR1 LGHDT and CDR2 YNNKEL (reference sequence). The CDR3 DNA reads TGTGCCAGCAGCCAAGATAGTCTGGGAAACACCATATATTTT. Encoded protein: CASSQDSLGNTIYF.

This chain uses TRBV3-1 (or the pseudogene TRBV3-2) with TRBJ1-2; D unclear. The CDR3 consists of 13 residues. Germline V gene sequence: CDR1 LGHDT, CDR2 YNNKEL (reference sequence). With 4 bases removed from V and 0 bases from J, the gap between germline ends came to 6 bases. Here the CDR3 reads CASSPGANYGYTF. In nucleotides, the CDR3 is TGTGCCAGCAGCCCGGGAGCTAACTATGGCTACACCTTC.

This rearrangement joins TRBV9 to TRBJ1-1, with D tentatively TRBD1 (6 bases). Trimming took 4 bases from V and 1 from J, leaving 11 bases between them. Germline V lookup: CDR1 SGDLS, CDR2 YYNGEE. The CDR3 extends over 14 amino acids. The CDR3 DNA is TGTGCCAGCAGCTCTAAGGGACAGAACACTGAAGCTTTCTTT. This translates into CASSSKGQNTEAFF.

This chain connects TRBV7-9 to TRBJ1-2, with 9 bases aligning to TRBD1. This CDR3 is 15 amino acids long. Germline-derived CDR1 and CDR2 are SEHNR and FQNEAQ (reference sequence). J gave up 4 bases and V 5 bases, and 8 bases lay outside the gene matches. CDR3 sequence reads: CASSPRDRAFYGYTF. CDR3 DNA sequence: TGTGCCAGCAGCCCCCGGGACAGGGCCTTCTATGGCTACACCTTC.

V usage is TRBV19 and J usage is TRBJ2-2; TRBD2 matches at 12 bases. V gave up 6 bases and J gave up 4 bases; unmatched junction bases: 6. CDR1 and CDR2 from the germline V gene are LNHDA and SQIVND (reference sequence). CDR3 length: 16 amino acids. For the CDR3, the DNA is TGTGCCAGTAGGACGACTAGCGGGGGTCCCACCGGGGAGCTGTTTTTT. Translation gives CASRTTSGGPTGELFF.

V is TRBV5-6 and J is TRBJ1-6; TRBD1 might be the D (5 bases). The ends were cut back, 4 bases at V and 10 bases at J, with 24 bases in the middle. The CDR3 has 17 amino acids. The germline CDR1 and CDR2 sequences are SGHDT and YYEEEE. The CDR3, as DNA: TGTGCCAGCAGCCTGGGGCCCGCGACGGCGCCGGGGTCACCCCTCCACTTT. Encoded protein: CASSLGPATAPGSPLHF. The complete variable domain, with remaining parts taken from reference TRBV5-6 and TRBJ1-6, reads DAGVTQSPTHLIKTRGQQVTLRCSPKSGHDTVSWYQQALGQGPQFIFQYYEEEERQRGNFPDRFSGHQFPNYSSELNVNALLLGDSALYLCASSLGPATAPGSPLHFGNGTRLTVT.

The V call is TRBV20-1, the J call TRBJ2-1; 13 nucleotides align to TRBD2. Germline CDR1 and CDR2: DFQATT and SNEGSKA (reference sequence). The length of the CDR3 is 18 residues. V shed 3 bases, J shed 4 bases, and the junction held 12 bases outside the gene matches. In nucleotides, the CDR3 is TGCAGTGCTAGTTTCCTGGCCCCGGGACTAGCGGGGTACAATGAGCAGTTCTTC. This encodes CSASFLAPGLAGYNEQFF.